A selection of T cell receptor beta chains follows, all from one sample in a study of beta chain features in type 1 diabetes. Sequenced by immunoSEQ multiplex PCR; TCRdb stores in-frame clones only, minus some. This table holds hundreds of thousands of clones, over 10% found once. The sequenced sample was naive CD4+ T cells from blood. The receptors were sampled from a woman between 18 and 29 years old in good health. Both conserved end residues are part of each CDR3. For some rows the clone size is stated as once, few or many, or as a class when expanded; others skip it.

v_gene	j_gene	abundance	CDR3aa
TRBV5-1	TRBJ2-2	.	CASRAASGPGELFF
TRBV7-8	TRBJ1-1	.	CASSSKGTVGNTEAFF
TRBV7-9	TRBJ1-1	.	CASSPQGEPEAFF
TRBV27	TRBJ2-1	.	CASSKTLHPKFF
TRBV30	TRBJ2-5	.	CAWSRGLADQETQYF
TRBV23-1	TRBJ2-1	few	CASTGLAGSNEQFF
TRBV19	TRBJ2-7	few	CASTNVGLGYEQYF
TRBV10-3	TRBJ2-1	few	CAISENYLLEQFF
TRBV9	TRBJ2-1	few	CASSVGVGTVPSADNEQFF
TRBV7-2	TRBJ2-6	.	CASTRERPAGVLTF
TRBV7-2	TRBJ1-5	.	CASQSYPNQPQHF
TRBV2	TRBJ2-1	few	CASSEFSGAYNEQFF
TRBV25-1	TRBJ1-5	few	CASSDSGNNQPQHF
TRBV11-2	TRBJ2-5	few	CASSLERGTETQYF
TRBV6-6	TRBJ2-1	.	CASRLVGPSYNEQFF
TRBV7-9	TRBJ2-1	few	CASSLGSGPYNEQFF
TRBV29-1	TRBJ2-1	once	CSVTDYNEQFF
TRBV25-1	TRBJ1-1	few	CATSNGVVTEAFF
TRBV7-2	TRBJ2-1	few	CASSFPGLEQFF
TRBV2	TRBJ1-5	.	CASSVTGGQPQHF
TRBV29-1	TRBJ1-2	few	CSAGGYYGYTF
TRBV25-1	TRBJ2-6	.	CASSARQGTGANVLTF
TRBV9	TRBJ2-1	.	CASSVEGNPYNEQFF
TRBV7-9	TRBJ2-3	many	CASSLVGVSGDTQYF
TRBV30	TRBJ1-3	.	CAWTGLGQLLSGNTIYF
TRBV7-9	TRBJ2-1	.	CATGKIRSEQFF
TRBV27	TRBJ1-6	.	CASSNGRHPSSPLHF
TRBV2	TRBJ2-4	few	CASSGTGGPSNIQYF
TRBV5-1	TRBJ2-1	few	CASIRTGENEQFF
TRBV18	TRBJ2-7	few	CASSPQGSYEQYF
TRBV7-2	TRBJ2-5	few	CASSPRVGGETQYF
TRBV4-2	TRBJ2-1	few	CASSQGLAEIFNYNEQFF
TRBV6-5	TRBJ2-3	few	CASSYQQGDTQYF
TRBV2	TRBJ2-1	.	CASSMGLAGDEQFF
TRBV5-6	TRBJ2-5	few	CASSLPSRQETQYF
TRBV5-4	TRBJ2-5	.	CASSLGVVGTETQYF
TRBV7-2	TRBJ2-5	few	CASSLWGQRETQYF
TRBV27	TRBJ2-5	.	CASSPSTGFGTQYF